This T cell receptor beta chain was retrieved from a study of cytomegalovirus exposure and HLA in healthy donors (dated by TCRdb to the late 2010s). In the study overall: The approximately 710 repertoires of the first cohort and the 120 validation repertoires were produced on the same platform, according to a later analysis. The aim of the study was to test whether cataloging public T cell receptors could identify signatures of past pathogen exposure. A separate validation cohort of about 110 different subjects was used in addition to the roughly 670-subject first cohort. To predict cytomegalovirus infection status, the study brought together high-throughput TCR immunosequencing, statistical association of individual TCRs with disease status, and machine learning. Overall study outcomes, separate from this receptor: The study gave a list of more than 150 TCR beta chains associated with cytomegalovirus. Of the cluster scores, roughly 95% were above 0 in a later analysis, which found that TCRs clustered in the first cohort also tended to co-occur in the 120 or so validation repertoires. The validation cohort had no HLA typing available for a later analysis, so co-occurrence within that cohort was assessed over all 120 or so repertoires. It was suggested by the authors that the approach could potentially be generalized to other disease states and immunological phenotypes. Across donors, most TCR sequences were observed very rarely, whereas some public TCRs were present in many individuals. Cytomegalovirus status was reported to be diagnosed by the classifier with high specificity and sensitivity in both the original and validation cohorts. Three of the identified cytomegalovirus-associated TCR beta chains were confirmed in vitro to be specific for cytomegalovirus antigens.

Separate from the roughly 660-subject first cohort, the validation cohort of 90 to 150 subjects was the group to which the donors belonged. The method behind the library was the immunoSEQ multiplex PCR assay. In the paper's pipeline: A statistical classification framework was built to diagnose cytomegalovirus status from the catalog of TCR beta chain sequences. In TCRdb, the immuneACCESS table is reduced to in-frame sequences with V and J assigned. These tables do not hold every clone; where another copy was compared, an unresolved V gene accounts for under half, and the others remain unexplained. That table furnishes V, J and clone size, whereas the DNA furnished D and trimming. The sample table lists around 66,000 clones, around 97% of them with a count of one. The top ten constitute around 1.5% of the sample. At the junction V is shortened by 7 bases and J by 7 bases; bases outside the gene matches: 10. From the cysteine through the phenylalanine, the CDR3 covers 15 amino acids. Only the CDR3 DNA is retained, 45 bases long and in frame from the first base. CDR1 MNHEY and CDR2 SVGAGI are derived from the germline V gene.

Points on this clone: The target of this receptor is not known. Qualities for individual bases were not recorded, and no much larger clone is one base off.

The rearrangement joined TRBV6-5 to TRBJ2-1, with 10 bases matching TRBD2. Sequencing was done on a sample of PBMCs. The receptor was derived from a woman aged 18-29 years in good health and CMV-seropositive. Here the CDR3 is given as CASKGRLAGVNEQFF. The nucleotides are TGTGCCAGCAAGGGAAGGCTAGCGGGAGTTAATGAGCAGTTCTTC.